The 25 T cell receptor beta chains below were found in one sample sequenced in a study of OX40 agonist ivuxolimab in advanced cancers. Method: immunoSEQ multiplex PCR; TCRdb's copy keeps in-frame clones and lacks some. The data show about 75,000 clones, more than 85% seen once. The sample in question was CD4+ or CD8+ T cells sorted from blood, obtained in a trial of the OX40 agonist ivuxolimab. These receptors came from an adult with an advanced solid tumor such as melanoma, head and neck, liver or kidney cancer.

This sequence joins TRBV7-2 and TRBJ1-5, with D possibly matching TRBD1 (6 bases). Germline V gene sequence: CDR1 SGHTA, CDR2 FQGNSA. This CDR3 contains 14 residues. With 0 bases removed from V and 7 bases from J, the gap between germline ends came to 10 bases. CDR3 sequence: CASSLAGAQQPQHF. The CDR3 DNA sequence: TGTGCCAGCAGCTTAGCGGGGGCTCAGCAGCCCCAGCATTTT.

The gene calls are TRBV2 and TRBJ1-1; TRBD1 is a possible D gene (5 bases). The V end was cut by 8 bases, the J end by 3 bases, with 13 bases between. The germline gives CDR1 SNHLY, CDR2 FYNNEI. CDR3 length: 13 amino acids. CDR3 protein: CASGGLRYTEAFF. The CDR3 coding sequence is TGTGCCAGCGGGGGACTCAGGTACACTGAAGCTTTCTTT.

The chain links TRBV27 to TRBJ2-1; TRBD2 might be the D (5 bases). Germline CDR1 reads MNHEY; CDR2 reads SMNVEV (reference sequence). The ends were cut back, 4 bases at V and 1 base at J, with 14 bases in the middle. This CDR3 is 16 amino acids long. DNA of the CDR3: TGTGCCAGCAGTTGGAAGACGAGGAGGTCCTACAATGAGCAGTTCTTC. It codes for CASSWKTRRSYNEQFF.

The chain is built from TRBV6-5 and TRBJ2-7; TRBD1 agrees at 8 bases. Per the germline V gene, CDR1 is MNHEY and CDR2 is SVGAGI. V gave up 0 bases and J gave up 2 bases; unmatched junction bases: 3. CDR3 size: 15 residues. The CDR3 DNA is TGTGCCAGCAGTTACTCGCAGGGGGCAGCCTACGAGCAGTACTTC. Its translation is CASSYSQGAAYEQYF.

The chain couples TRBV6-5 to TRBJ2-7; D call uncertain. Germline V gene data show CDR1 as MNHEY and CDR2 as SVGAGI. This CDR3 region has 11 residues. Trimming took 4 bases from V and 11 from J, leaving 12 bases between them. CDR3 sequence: CASSSAGVEYF. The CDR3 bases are TGTGCCAGCAGTTCCGCCGGCGTTGAGTACTTC.

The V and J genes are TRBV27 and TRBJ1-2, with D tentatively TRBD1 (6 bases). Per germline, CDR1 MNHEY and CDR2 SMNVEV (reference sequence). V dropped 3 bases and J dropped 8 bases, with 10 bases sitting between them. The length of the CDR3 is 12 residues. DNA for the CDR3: TGTGCCAGCAGTTTTCTAGGGGGGGGCTACACCTTC. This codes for CASSFLGGGYTF.

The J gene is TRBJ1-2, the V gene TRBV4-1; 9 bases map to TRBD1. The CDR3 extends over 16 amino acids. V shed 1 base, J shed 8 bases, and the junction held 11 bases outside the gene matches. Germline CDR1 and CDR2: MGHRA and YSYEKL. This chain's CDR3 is CASSQVTGGGVGGYTF. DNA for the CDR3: TGCGCCAGCAGCCAAGTGACAGGGGGAGGTGTTGGAGGCTACACCTTC.

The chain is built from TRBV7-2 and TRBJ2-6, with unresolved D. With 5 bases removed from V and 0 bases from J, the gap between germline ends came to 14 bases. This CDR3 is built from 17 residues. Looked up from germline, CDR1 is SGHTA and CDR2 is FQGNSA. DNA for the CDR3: TGTGCCAGCAGCGTAAAGGCAGTAGTCTCTGGGGCCAACGTCCTGACTTTC. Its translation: CASSVKAVVSGANVLTF.

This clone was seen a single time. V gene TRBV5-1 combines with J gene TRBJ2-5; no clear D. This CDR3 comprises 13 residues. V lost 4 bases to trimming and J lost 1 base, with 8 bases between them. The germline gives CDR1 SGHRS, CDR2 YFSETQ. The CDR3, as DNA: TGCGCCAGCAGCCCCGGGCCCCAAGAGACCCAGTACTTC. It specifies CASSPGPQETQYF.

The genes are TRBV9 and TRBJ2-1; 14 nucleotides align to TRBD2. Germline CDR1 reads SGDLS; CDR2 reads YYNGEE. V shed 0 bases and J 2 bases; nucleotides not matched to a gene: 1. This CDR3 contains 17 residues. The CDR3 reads CASSVGGLAGAYNEQFF. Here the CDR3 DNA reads TGTGCCAGCAGCGTAGGGGGACTAGCGGGGGCCTACAATGAGCAGTTCTTC. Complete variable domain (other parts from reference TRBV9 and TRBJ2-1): DSGVTQTPKHLITATGQRVTLRCSPRSGDLSVYWYQQSLDQGLQFLIQYYNGEERAKGNILERFSAQQFPDLHSELNLSSLELGDSALYFCASSVGGLAGAYNEQFFGPGTRLTVL.

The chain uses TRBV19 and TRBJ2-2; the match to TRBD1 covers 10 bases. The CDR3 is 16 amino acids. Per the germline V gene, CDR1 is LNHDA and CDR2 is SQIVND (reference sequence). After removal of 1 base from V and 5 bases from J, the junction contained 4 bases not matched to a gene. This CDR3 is CASSIVGDRGTGELFF. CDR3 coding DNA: TGTGCCAGTAGTATAGTAGGGGACAGGGGTACCGGGGAGCTGTTTTTT.

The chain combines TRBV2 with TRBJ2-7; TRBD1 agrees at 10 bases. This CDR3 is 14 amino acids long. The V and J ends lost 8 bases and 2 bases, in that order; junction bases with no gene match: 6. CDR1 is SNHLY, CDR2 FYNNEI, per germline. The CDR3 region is CASLRGTGAYEQYF. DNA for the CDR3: TGTGCCAGCCTACGGGGGACAGGGGCCTACGAGCAGTACTTC.

The CDR3 sequence: CASSSDRQKSYTF. The CDR3 DNA is TGTGCCAGCAGCTCCGACCGACAGAAAAGCTACACCTTC. This chain joins TRBV5-4 and TRBJ1-2; D may be TRBD1 (5 bases). Germline loops: CDR1 SGHNT, CDR2 YYREEE (reference sequence). The CDR3 covers 13 residues. Trimming left V 3 bases short and J 9 bases short, with 15 bases between.

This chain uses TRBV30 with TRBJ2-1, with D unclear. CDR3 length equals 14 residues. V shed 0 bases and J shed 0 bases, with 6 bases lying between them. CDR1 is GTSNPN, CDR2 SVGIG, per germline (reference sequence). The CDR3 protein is CAWSVSISYNEQFF. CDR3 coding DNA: TGTGCCTGGAGTGTATCGATCTCCTACAATGAGCAGTTCTTC.

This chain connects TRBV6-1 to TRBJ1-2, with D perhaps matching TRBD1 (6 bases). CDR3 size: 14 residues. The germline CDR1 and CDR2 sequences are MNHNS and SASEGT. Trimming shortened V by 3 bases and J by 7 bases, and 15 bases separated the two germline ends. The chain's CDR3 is CASSEGGTMVGYTF. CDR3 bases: TGTGCCAGCAGTGAGGGGGGGACAATGGTTGGCTACACCTTC.

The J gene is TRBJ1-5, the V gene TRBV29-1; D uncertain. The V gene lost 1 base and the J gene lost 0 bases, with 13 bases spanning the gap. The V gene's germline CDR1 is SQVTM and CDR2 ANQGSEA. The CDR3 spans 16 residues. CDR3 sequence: CSVEGGGRDSNQPQHF. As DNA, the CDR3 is TGCAGCGTTGAAGGGGGAGGACGGGATAGCAATCAGCCCCAGCATTTT. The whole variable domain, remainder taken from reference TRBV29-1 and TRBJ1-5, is SAVISQKPSRDICQRGTSLTIQCQVDSQVTMMFWYRQQPGQSLTLIATANQGSEATYESGFVIDKFPISRPNLTFSTLTVSNMSPEDSSIYLCSVEGGGRDSNQPQHFGDGTRLSIL.

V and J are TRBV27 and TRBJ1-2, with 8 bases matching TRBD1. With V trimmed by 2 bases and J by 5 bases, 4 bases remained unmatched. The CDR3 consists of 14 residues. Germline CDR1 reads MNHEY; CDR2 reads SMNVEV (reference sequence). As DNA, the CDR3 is TGTGCCAGCAGTTTAAGGACAGGGATGTATGGCTACACCTTC. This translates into CASSLRTGMYGYTF.

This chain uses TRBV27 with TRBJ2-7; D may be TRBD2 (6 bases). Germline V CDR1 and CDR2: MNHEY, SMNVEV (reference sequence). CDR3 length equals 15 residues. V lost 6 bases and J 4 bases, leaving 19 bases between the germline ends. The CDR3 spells CASSERLVERYEQYF. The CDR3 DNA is TGTGCCAGCAGCGAACGACTAGTAGAAAGGTACGAGCAGTACTTC.

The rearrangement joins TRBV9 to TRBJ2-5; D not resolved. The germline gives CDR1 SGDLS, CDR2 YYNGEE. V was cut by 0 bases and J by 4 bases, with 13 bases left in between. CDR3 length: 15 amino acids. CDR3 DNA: TGTGCCAGCAGCGTAGGGCAGATTTCATTAGAGACCCAGTACTTC. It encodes CASSVGQISLETQYF.

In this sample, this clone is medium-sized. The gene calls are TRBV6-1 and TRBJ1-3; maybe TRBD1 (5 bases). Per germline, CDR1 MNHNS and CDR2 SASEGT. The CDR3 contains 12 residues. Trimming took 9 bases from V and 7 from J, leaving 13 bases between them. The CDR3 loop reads CASSIRDNTIYF. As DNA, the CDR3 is TGTGCCAGTTCCATTAGGGACAACACCATATATTTT.

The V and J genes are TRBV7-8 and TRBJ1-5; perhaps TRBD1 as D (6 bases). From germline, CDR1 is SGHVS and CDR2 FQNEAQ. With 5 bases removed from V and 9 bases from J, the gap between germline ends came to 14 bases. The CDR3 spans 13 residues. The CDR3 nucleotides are TGTGCCAGCAGCGTACAAGGAGGGGGGCCCCAGCATTTT. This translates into CASSVQGGGPQHF.

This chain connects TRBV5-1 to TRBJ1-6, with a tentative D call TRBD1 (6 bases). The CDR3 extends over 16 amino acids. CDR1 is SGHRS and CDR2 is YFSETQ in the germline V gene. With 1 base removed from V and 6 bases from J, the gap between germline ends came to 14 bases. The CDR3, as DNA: TGCGCCAGCAGCTTGTCGGGGAAAGGGGGTAATTCACCCCTCCACTTT. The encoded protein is CASSLSGKGGNSPLHF. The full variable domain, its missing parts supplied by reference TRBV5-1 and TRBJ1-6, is KAGVTQTPRYLIKTRGQQVTLSCSPISGHRSVSWYQQTPGQGLQFLFEYFSETQRNKGNFPGRFSGRQFSNSRSEMNVSTLELGDSALYLCASSLSGKGGNSPLHFGNGTRLTVT.

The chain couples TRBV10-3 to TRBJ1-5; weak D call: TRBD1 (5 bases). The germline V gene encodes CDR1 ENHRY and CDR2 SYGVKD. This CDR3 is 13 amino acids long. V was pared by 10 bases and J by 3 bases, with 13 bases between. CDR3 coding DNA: TGTGCCACAATGGACACGCACAATCAGCCCCAGCATTTT. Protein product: CATMDTHNQPQHF.

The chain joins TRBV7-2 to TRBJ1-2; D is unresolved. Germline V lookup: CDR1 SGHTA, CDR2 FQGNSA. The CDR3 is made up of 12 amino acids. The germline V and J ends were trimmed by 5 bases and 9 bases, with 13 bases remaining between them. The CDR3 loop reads CASSRDDRSYTF. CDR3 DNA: TGTGCCAGCAGCCGAGACGATCGTAGCTACACCTTC.

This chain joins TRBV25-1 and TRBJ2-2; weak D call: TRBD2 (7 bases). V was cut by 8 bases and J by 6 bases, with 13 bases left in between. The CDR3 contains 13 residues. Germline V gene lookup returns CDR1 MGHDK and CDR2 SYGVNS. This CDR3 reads CASAWRGPGELFF. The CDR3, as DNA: TGTGCCAGCGCCTGGCGGGGGCCCGGGGAGCTGTTTTTT.